Described below is a single TCR beta chain sequence and its context. Its antigen remains unidentified. V was pared by 2 bases and J by 5 bases, with 5 bases of the junction left unmatched. This CDR3 is 15 amino acids long. Per the germline V gene, CDR1 is MNHEY and CDR2 is SMNVEV (reference sequence). This sample was taken from a study of shared clonotypes between healthy human individuals. Study-level background: The cohort had two women and three men, ages 18 to 49. Study outcomes and limitations: Sharing across a handful of donors was seen in 4% to 5.5% of naive CD4 clonotypes.

Positive CCR7 selection of CD45RO-negative cells yielded the naive CD8 cells, and terminally differentiated effector memory CD45RA+ cells were excluded. Some 30,000 T cell genomes, or about 200 ng DNA, went into the sorted-subset replicate PCRs. Assay: immunoSEQ multiplex PCR; the TCRdb copy retains only in-frame clones and omits some. This repertoire shows 2 million to 2.5 million clones, roughly 94% found once; its top ten account for roughly 1%. Sequencing input: naive CD8+ T cells sorted from blood. The receptor was isolated from a man in his late teens or twenties in good health. The chain links TRBV27 to TRBJ2-5, with 10 bases that match TRBD2. CDR3 sequence (DNA): TGTGCCAGCAGTTTACAGCTAGCGGGAGTTGAGACCCAGTACTTC. It encodes CASSLQLAGVETQYF.